This TCR beta chain is from a study of post-analysis software for immune sequencing data. The overall study: Included courses were relapsing-remitting and secondary progressive multiple sclerosis; progressive-relapsing multiple sclerosis was also included.

Only a few counts were recorded for this clonotype. The antigen is not known. The authors incorporated unique molecular identifiers into the TCR beta cDNA libraries. Yield was some 500,000 cDNA molecules from roughly 0.93 to 9.6 million T cells. MiXCR was run by TCRdb on the PCR reads, yielding one entry per CDR3 protein. The sample includes roughly 580,000 distinct CDR3 sequences, around 47% of them seen just once. Study findings and constraints: Controls' normalized Chao1 diversity significantly exceeded that of multiple sclerosis patients. About 5 TRBV segments, including TRBV5-6, TRBV5-1 and TRBV20-1, were more frequent in patients than controls.

Germline V lookup: CDR1 MNHEY, CDR2 SVGAGI. The length of the CDR3 is 14 residues. Trimming stripped 3 bases from V and 6 bases from J, with 14 bases between. Sequencing was performed on blood. J is TRBJ1-2 and V is TRBV6-5; the D is unclear. The sequence was obtained from a girl aged 10 to 17 with multiple sclerosis. CDR3 bases: TGTGCCAGCAGTTATCAGTCTGGCGCGGATGGCTACACCTTC. Translated, it gives CASSYQSGADGYTF.